This TCR beta chain is from a study of blood T cell repertoires in COVID-19. The germline V gene encodes CDR1 SGHVS and CDR2 FNYEAQ. J was trimmed by 4 bases and V by 3 bases; bases with no gene match: 10. The length of the CDR3 is 16 residues. Within the 2 weeks before study entry, each person in the exposed group met a COVID-19 case. Assay used: immunoSEQ multiplex PCR; TCRdb lists only in-frame clones, some missing. The repertoire holds about 370,000 clones, with roughly 92% as singletons. The gene calls are TRBV7-6 and TRBJ2-3, with 7 bases that match TRBD2. Sequencing used PBMCs or T cells enriched from blood (not recorded which). This sequence originates from a woman in her forties who had been exposed to COVID-19. CDR3 loop: CASSLGAGVPSDTQYF. In DNA, the CDR3 is TGTGCCAGCAGCTTGGGTGCGGGGGTCCCCTCAGATACGCAGTATTTT.